The 17 T cell receptor beta chains below come from one sample, sequenced in a study of blood T cell repertoires in COVID-19. The protocol was immunoSEQ multiplex PCR, while the TCRdb copy is restricted to in-frame clones and leaves out a portion. Of 200,000 to 300,000 clones listed, 65% to 85% were seen once; the top ten hold roughly 5.5%. Sequencing was done on a sample of peripheral blood. Receptors were obtained from a human donor in a cohort sampled during active COVID-19.

The V and J genes are TRBV29-1 and TRBJ1-2; D is unresolved. Trimming cost V 4 bases and J 8 bases, with 14 bases left between them. Germline V gene sequence: CDR1 SQVTM, CDR2 ANQGSEA. The CDR3 covers 12 residues. The DNA of the CDR3 is TGCAGCGTTGTAATCAGCGTTAAGGGCTACACCTTC. Protein: CSVVISVKGYTF.

The gene calls are TRBV5-1 and TRBJ2-1, with 7 bases aligning to TRBD2. The germline CDR1 and CDR2 sequences are SGHRS and YFSETQ. The CDR3 covers 14 residues. V shed 4 bases and J 9 bases; nucleotides not matched to a gene: 10. The CDR3 is CASSLAAGDGEQFF. The CDR3 coding sequence is TGCGCCAGCAGCCTCGCTGCGGGAGATGGTGAGCAGTTCTTC. Together with reference TRBV5-1 and TRBJ2-1, the CDR3 gives the full variable domain: KAGVTQTPRYLIKTRGQQVTLSCSPISGHRSVSWYQQTPGQGLQFLFEYFSETQRNKGNFPGRFSGRQFSNSRSEMNVSTLELGDSALYLCASSLAAGDGEQFFGPGTRLTVL.

This rearrangement joins TRBV19 to TRBJ2-1; TRBD1 matches 9 bases. Germline V gives CDR1 LNHDA, CDR2 SQIVND (reference sequence). The junction had 8 bases not matched to a gene; V was cut back by 4 bases and J by 4 bases. There are 16 residues in the CDR3. The chain's CDR3 is CASSTSDRGYYNEQFF. The CDR3 region has the DNA TGTGCCAGTAGTACCTCCGACAGGGGGTATTACAATGAGCAGTTCTTC.

The chain has TRBV9 and TRBJ2-5; 8 bases agree with TRBD1. CDR1 is SGDLS, CDR2 YYNGEE, per germline. The CDR3 runs 15 residues. V was pared by 0 bases and J by 4 bases, with 5 bases of the junction left unmatched. In nucleotides, the CDR3 is TGTGCCAGCAGCGTAGGGGCAGGGGGCCTAGAGACCCAGTACTTC. As protein: CASSVGAGGLETQYF.

The chain has TRBV27 and TRBJ1-6, with 8 bases that match TRBD1. CDR3 length equals 15 residues. V shed 4 bases, J shed 9 bases, and the junction held 8 bases outside the gene matches. The germline gives CDR1 MNHEY, CDR2 SMNVEV (reference sequence). This CDR3 reads CASSSSRTGTSPLHF. DNA of the CDR3: TGTGCCAGCAGTTCATCTCGGACAGGGACTTCACCCCTCCACTTT.

This chain connects TRBV10-3 to TRBJ1-1, with 7 bases identical to TRBD1. Germline loops: CDR1 ENHRY, CDR2 SYGVKD. The CDR3 is 14 amino acids. Unmatched junction bases numbered 7, after V lost 6 bases and J lost 3 bases. Here the CDR3 DNA reads TGTGCCATCAGCCACCAAACAGGGGACACTGAAGCTTTCTTT. It translates to CAISHQTGDTEAFF.

The chain carries TRBV11-2 and TRBJ1-1, with a weak D call TRBD1 (6 bases). In germline, CDR1 is SGHAT, CDR2 FQNNGV. The CDR3 is 18 residues long. V lost 1 base and J lost 4, with 22 bases in between. The CDR3 bases are TGTGCCAGCAGCTTAGCGGGGCCGGACAGTCCTAAGTTCACTGAAGCTTTCTTT. Protein: CASSLAGPDSPKFTEAFF.

The genes are TRBV5-6 and TRBJ2-3; maybe TRBD1 (6 bases). The CDR3 runs 14 residues. The V end was cut by 1 base, the J end by 5 bases, with 11 bases between. Per germline, CDR1 SGHDT and CDR2 YYEEEE. The CDR3, as DNA: TGTGCCAGCAGCTTGCAACAGGGCGGAGATACGCAGTATTTT. Encoded protein: CASSLQQGGDTQYF.

The chain has TRBV5-1 and TRBJ1-2; a possible D gene is TRBD1 (6 bases). This CDR3 comprises 16 residues. Germline assignment: CDR1 SGHRS and CDR2 YFSETQ. Trimming shortened V by 0 bases and J by 7 bases, and 19 bases separated the two germline ends. The CDR3: CASSLEARGDGGGYTF. Here the CDR3 DNA reads TGCGCCAGCAGCTTGGAGGCCAGGGGCGATGGGGGTGGCTACACCTTC.

This clone has just one count. The chain carries TRBV6-2 or TRBV6-3 and TRBJ1-6, with 7 bases fitting TRBD1. Per the germline V gene, CDR1 is MNHEY and CDR2 is SVGEGT. CDR3 length: 18 residues. The V gene end was trimmed by 2 bases and the J gene end by 10 bases; junction bases not matched to a gene: 17. The CDR3 is CASSYGLRGGQWGSPLHF. Written as DNA, the CDR3 is TGTGCCAGCAGTTACGGTTTACGAGGGGGACAGTGGGGATCACCCCTCCACTTT.

The chain recombines TRBV14 with TRBJ2-2; TRBD2 is a possible D gene (5 bases). Germline V gene data show CDR1 as SGHDN and CDR2 as FVKESK. CDR3 size: 13 residues. Trimming removed 7 bases at V and 0 bases at J, with 6 bases between. CDR3: CASKGANTGELFF. CDR3 DNA sequence: TGTGCCAGCAAGGGAGCGAACACCGGGGAGCTGTTTTTT.

The chain couples TRBV20-1 to TRBJ2-7, with D uncertain. V dropped 3 bases and J dropped 2 bases, with 11 bases sitting between them. Germline V lookup: CDR1 DFQATT, CDR2 SNEGSKA (reference sequence). The CDR3 is 13 amino acids. CDR3 nucleotide sequence: TGCAGTGCTAGTTGGCCAGAAGCCTACGAGCAGTACTTC. Its protein product is CSASWPEAYEQYF.

This sequence joins TRBV20-1 and TRBJ2-7, with D hard to call. Germline assignment: CDR1 DFQATT and CDR2 SNEGSKA (reference sequence). This CDR3 is 11 amino acids long. V was trimmed by 6 bases and J by 1 base, leaving 7 bases between them. For the CDR3, the DNA is TGCAGTGCCCCGTTATCCTACGAGCAGTACTTC. Translating it yields CSAPLSYEQYF.

The genes are TRBV28 and TRBJ2-7; D ambiguous. CDR3 length: 14 residues. V lost 4 bases and J 2 bases, leaving 12 bases between the germline ends. CDR1 MDHEN and CDR2 SYDVKM come from the germline V gene. CDR3 protein: CASSSSTKPYEQYF. CDR3 coding DNA: TGTGCCAGCAGTTCGAGCACGAAGCCCTACGAGCAGTACTTC.

The rearrangement links TRBV6-5 to TRBJ2-2, with 7 bases aligning to TRBD1. Germline V gene sequence: CDR1 MNHEY, CDR2 SVGAGI. The CDR3 has 13 residues. The junction had 2 bases not matched to a gene; V was cut back by 4 bases and J by 6 bases. As DNA, the CDR3 is TGTGCCAGCAGTTCCGACAGGGCCGGGGAGCTGTTTTTT. Amino acids: CASSSDRAGELFF.

This clone was counted once. The V call is TRBV3-1 (or the pseudogene TRBV3-2), the J call TRBJ1-6; D is possibly TRBD1 (5 bases). The CDR3 loop spans 17 amino acids. V was cut by 1 base and J by 7 bases, with 17 bases left in between. The germline gives CDR1 LGHDT, CDR2 YNNKEL (reference sequence). DNA of the CDR3: TGTGCCAGCAGCCAAGTTAAGCGATCGGGGGGGAATTCACCCCTCCACTTT. Its translation: CASSQVKRSGGNSPLHF.

DNA of the CDR3: TGCGCCAGCAGCTTGGAGGGACTAGCGGGTCTCACAGATACGCAGTATTTT. Its translation is CASSLEGLAGLTDTQYF. The V and J genes are TRBV5-1 and TRBJ2-3, with 12 bases fitting TRBD2. The CDR3 is 17 residues long. V gave up 0 bases and J gave up 2 bases; unmatched junction bases: 4. CDR1 is SGHRS, CDR2 YFSETQ, per germline.